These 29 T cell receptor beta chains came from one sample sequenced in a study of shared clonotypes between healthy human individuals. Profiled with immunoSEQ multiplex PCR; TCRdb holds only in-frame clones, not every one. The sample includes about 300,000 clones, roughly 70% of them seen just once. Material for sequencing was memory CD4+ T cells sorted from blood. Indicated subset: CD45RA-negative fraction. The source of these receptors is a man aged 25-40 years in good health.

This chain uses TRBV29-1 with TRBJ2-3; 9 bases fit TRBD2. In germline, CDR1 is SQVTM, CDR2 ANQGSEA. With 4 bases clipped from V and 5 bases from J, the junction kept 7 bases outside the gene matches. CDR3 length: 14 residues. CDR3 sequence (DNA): TGCAGCGTTGTGCGAGGTAGCGGGGGAGATACGCAGTATTTT. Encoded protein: CSVVRGSGGDTQYF.

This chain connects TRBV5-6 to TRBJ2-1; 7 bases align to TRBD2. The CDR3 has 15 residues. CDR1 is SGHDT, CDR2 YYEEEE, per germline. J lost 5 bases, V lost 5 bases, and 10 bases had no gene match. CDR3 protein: CASSSLAERHNEQFF. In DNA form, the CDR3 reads TGTGCCAGCAGTTCTCTAGCGGAAAGACACAATGAGCAGTTCTTC.

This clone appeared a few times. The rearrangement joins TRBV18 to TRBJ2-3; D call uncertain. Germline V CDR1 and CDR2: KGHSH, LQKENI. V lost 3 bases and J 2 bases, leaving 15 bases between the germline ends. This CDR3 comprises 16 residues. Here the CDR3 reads CASSPRTLKLTDTQYF. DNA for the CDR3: TGTGCCAGCTCACCGCGGACCCTGAAACTCACAGATACGCAGTATTTT.

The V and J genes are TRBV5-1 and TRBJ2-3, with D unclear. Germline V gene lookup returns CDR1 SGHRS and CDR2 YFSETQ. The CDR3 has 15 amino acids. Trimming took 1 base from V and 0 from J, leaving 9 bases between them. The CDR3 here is CASSLLWESTDTQYF. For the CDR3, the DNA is TGCGCCAGCAGCTTGCTCTGGGAAAGCACAGATACGCAGTATTTT.

This CDR3 reads CASSAGTLAKNIQYF. The CDR3 coding sequence is TGTGCCAGCAGCGCGGGAACCTTAGCCAAAAACATTCAGTACTTC. The rearrangement uses TRBV11-2 and TRBJ2-4; tentative D call: TRBD2 (6 bases). Germline CDR1 SGHAT, CDR2 FQNNGV. CDR3 length equals 15 residues. V was shortened by 5 bases and J by 0 bases, with 11 bases between the two germline ends.

For the CDR3, the DNA is TGTGCCATCAGTGAGTCGAAGGATAATACGCAGTATTTT. Protein sequence: CAISESKDNTQYF. This chain joins TRBV10-3 and TRBJ2-3; the D is unclear. CDR1 and CDR2 (germline): ENHRY, SYGVKD. This CDR3 spans 13 amino acids. Trimming cost V 0 bases and J 7 bases, with 8 bases left between them.

CDR3 amino acids: CASSASGRRGETQYF. CDR3 bases: TGTGCCAGCAGCGCTAGCGGGAGAAGGGGGGAGACCCAGTACTTC. V is TRBV9 and J is TRBJ2-5; 10 nucleotides agree with TRBD2. The CDR3 runs 15 residues. V shed 3 bases and J 5 bases; nucleotides not matched to a gene: 7. Germline loops: CDR1 SGDLS, CDR2 YYNGEE.

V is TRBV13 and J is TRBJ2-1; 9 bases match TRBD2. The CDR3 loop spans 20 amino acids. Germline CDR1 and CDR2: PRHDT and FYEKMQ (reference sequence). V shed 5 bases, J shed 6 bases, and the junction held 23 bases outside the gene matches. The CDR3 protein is CASSPTVVSGSRIQGNEQFF. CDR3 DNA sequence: TGTGCCAGCAGCCCAACCGTCGTTAGCGGGAGCCGAATTCAGGGCAATGAGCAGTTCTTC.

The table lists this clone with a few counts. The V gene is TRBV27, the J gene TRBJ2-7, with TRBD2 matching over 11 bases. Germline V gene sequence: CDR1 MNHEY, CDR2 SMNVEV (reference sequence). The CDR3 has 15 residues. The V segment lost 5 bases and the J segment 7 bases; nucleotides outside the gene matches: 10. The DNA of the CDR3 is TGTGCCAGCAGTCAATTAGCGGGAGGGCCCAGGGAGCAGTACTTC. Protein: CASSQLAGGPREQYF.

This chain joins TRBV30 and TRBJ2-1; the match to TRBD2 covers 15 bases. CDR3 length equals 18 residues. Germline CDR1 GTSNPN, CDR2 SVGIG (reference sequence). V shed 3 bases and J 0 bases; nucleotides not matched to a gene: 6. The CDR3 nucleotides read TGTGCCTGGAGGGGACTAGCGGGAGGATCGAGCTCCTACAATGAGCAGTTCTTC. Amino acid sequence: CAWRGLAGGSSSYNEQFF.

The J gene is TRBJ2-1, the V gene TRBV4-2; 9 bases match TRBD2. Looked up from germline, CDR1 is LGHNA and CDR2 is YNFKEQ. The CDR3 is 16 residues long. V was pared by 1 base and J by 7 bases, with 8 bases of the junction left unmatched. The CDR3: CASSQGETSGPNEQFF. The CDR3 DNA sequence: TGTGCCAGCAGCCAAGGGGAGACTAGCGGACCAAATGAGCAGTTCTTC.

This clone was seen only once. The CDR3 coding sequence is TGCGCCAGCAGCAAAAGAATCGGGATCCTAGCGGGTGACAATGAGCAGTTCTTC. It is translated as CASSKRIGILAGDNEQFF. The chain uses TRBV4-1 and TRBJ2-1; 8 nucleotides align to TRBD2. CDR3 length equals 18 residues. Germline CDR1 reads MGHRA; CDR2 reads YSYEKL. V lost 5 bases to trimming and J lost 5 bases; unmatched junction nucleotides: 17.

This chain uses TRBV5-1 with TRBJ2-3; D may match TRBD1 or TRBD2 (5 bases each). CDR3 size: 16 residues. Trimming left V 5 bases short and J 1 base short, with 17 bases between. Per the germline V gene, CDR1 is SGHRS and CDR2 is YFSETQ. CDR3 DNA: TGCGCCAGCAGACAACATGGGGGAAGGGGCACAGATACGCAGTATTTT. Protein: CASRQHGGRGTDTQYF.

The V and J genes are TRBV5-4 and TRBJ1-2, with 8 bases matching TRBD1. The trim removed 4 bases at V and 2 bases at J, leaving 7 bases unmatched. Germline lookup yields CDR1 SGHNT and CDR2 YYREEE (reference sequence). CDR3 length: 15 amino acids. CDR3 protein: CASSLVGDRNYGYTF. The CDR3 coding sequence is TGTGCCAGCAGCCTCGTGGGGGACAGGAACTATGGCTACACCTTC.

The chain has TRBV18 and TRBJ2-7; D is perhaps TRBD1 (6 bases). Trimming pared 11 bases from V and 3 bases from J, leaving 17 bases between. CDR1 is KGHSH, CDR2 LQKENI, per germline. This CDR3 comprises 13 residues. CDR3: CAETGRVYYEQYF. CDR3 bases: TGTGCCGAGACAGGACGCGTCTACTACGAGCAGTACTTC.

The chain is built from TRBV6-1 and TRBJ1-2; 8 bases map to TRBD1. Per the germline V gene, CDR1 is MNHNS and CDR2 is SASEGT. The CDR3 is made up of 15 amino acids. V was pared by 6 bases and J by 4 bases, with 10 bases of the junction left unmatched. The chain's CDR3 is CASSLEDRGGYGYTF. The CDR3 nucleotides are TGTGCCAGCAGCCTAGAAGACAGGGGAGGCTATGGCTACACCTTC.

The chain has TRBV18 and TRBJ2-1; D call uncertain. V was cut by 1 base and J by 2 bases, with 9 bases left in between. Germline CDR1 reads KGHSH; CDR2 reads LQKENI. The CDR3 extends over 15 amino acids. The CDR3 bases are TGTGCCAGCTCACCACGCTCTAGGACCTACAATGAGCAGTTCTTC. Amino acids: CASSPRSRTYNEQFF.

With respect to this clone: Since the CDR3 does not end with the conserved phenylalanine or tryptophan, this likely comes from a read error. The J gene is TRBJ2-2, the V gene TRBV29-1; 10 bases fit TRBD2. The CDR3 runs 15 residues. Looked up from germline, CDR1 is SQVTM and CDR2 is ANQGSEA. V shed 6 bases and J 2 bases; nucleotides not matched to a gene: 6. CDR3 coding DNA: TGCAGCGTCCGTAGCGGGAGGCAAAACACCGGGGAGCTGTTTCTT. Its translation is CSVRSGRQNTGELFL.

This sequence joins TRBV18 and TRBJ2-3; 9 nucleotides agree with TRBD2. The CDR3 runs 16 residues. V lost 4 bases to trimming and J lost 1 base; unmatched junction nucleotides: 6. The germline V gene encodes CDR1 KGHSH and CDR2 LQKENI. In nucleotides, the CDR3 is TGTGCCAGCTCACAAAAGGGGACTAGCCGCACAGATACGCAGTATTTT. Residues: CASSQKGTSRTDTQYF.

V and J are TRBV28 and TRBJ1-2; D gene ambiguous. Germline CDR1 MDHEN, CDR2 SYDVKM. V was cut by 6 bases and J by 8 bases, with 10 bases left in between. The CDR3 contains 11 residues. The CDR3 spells CASSSSWGYTF. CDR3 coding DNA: TGTGCCAGCAGCTCCTCCTGGGGCTACACCTTC.

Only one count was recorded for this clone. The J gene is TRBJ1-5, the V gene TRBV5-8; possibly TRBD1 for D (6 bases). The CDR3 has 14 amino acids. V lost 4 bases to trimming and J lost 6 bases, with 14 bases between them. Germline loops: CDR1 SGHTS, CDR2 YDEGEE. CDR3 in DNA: TGTGCCAGCAGCACAAACCGGGGGCGTCAGCCCCAGCATTTT. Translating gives CASSTNRGRQPQHF.

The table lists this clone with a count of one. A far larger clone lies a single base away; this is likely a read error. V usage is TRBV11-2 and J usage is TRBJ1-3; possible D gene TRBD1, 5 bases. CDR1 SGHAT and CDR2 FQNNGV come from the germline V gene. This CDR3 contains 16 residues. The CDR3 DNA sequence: TGTGCCAGCAGCTTTTCCAGGGAATCCTCTGAAAACACCATATATTTT. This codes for CASSFSRESSENTIYF. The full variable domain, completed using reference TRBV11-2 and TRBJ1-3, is EAGVAQSPRYKIIEKRQSVAFWCNPISGHATLYWYQQILGQGPKLLIQFQNNGVVDDSQLPKDRFSAERLKGVDSTLKIQPAKLEDSAVYLCASSFSRESSENTIYFGEGSWLTVV.

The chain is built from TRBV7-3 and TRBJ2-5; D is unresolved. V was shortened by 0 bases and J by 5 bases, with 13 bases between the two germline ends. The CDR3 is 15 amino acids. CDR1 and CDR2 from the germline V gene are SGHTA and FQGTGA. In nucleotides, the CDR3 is TGTGCCAGCAGCTTAACGTTATCACCAGCGGAGACCCAGTACTTC. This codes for CASSLTLSPAETQYF.

The CDR3 sequence: CASSSKQGVWTEAFF. As DNA, the CDR3 is TGTGCCAGCAGCTCTAAACAGGGAGTTTGGACTGAAGCTTTCTTT. This chain joins TRBV7-8 and TRBJ1-1, with D maybe TRBD1 (6 bases). CDR1 SGHVS and CDR2 FQNEAQ come from the germline V gene. This CDR3 spans 15 amino acids. Trimming removed 4 bases from V and 5 bases from J, with 17 bases in between.

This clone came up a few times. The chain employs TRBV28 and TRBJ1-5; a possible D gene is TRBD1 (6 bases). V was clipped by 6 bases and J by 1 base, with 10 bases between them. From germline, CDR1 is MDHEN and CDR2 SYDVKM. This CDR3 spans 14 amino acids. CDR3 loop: CASSDGQSNQPQHF. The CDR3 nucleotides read TGTGCCAGCAGCGACGGACAGAGCAATCAGCCCCAGCATTTT. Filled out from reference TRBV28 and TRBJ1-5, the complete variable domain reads DVKVTQSSRYLVKRTGEKVFLECVQDMDHENMFWYRQDPGLGLRLIYFSYDVKMKEKGDIPEGYSVSREKKERFSLILESASTNQTSMYLCASSDGQSNQPQHFGDGTRLSIL.

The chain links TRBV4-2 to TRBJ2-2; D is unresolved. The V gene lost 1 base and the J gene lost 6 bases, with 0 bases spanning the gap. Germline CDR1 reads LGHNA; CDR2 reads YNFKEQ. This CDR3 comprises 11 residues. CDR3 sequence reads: CASSQAGELFF. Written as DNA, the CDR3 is TGTGCCAGCAGCCAAGCCGGGGAGCTGTTTTTT.

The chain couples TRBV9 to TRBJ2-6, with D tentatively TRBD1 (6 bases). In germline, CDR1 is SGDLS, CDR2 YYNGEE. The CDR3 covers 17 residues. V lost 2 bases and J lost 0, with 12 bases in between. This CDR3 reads CASSVSGQLSGANVLTF. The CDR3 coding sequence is TGTGCCAGCAGCGTGAGCGGACAGCTCTCTGGGGCCAACGTCCTGACTTTC.

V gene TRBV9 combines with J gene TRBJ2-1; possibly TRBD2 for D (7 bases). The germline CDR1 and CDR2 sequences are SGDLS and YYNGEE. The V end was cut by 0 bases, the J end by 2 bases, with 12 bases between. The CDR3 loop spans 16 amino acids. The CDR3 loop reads CASSVGGGQTYNEQFF. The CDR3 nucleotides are TGTGCCAGCAGCGTAGGCGGGGGCCAAACCTACAATGAGCAGTTCTTC. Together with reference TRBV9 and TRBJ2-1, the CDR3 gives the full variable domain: DSGVTQTPKHLITATGQRVTLRCSPRSGDLSVYWYQQSLDQGLQFLIQYYNGEERAKGNILERFSAQQFPDLHSELNLSSLELGDSALYFCASSVGGGQTYNEQFFGPGTRLTVL.

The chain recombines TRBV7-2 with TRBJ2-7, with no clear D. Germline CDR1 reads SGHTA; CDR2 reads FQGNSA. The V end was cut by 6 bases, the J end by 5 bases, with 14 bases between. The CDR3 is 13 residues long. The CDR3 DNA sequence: TGTGCCAGCAGACCCAGTTCGGGCAACGAGCAGTACTTC. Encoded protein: CASRPSSGNEQYF. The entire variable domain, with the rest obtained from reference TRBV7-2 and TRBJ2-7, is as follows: GAGVSQSPSNKVTEKGKDVELRCDPISGHTALYWYRQSLGQGLEFLIYFQGNSAPDKSGLPSDRFSAERTGGSVSTLTIQRTQQEDSAVYLCASRPSSGNEQYFGPGTRLTVT.